This is a list of T cell receptor beta chains from one sample in a study of blood T cell repertoires in COVID-19. Using immunoSEQ multiplex PCR, the repertoire was profiled, and TCRdb retains in-frame clones only, with some absent. The data contain 150,000 or so clones, about 89% of them seen just once; the ten biggest clones take up 4.3%. The sequencing input was peripheral blood. The receptors stem from a man aged 60 to 69 with COVID-19, enrolled during active disease. The CDR3 runs from the conserved cysteine through the conserved F or W. The order of the fields is clone size, V gene, D gene, J gene, CDR3 DNA, CDR3 protein. D genes are given only for firm matches. The size of a clone is reported for some rows only, either as once, few or many, or as a class for expanded clones.

clone_size: -; v_call: TRBV5-1; d_call: -; j_call: TRBJ1-3; cdr3_nt: TGCGCCAGCAGCGGGCAGGGGGGAAACACCATATATTTT; cdr3_aa: CASSGQGGNTIYF
clone_size: -; v_call: TRBV7-2; d_call: -; j_call: TRBJ1-6; cdr3_nt: TGTGCCAGCAGCTTCGGGAGCTCCTATAATTCACCCCTCCACTTT; cdr3_aa: CASSFGSSYNSPLHF
clone_size: -; v_call: TRBV30; d_call: -; j_call: TRBJ2-1; cdr3_nt: TGTGCCTGGAGTGTACTAGCAGGGTTTGATGAGCAGTTCTTC; cdr3_aa: CAWSVLAGFDEQFF
clone_size: -; v_call: TRBV7-2; d_call: TRBD1; j_call: TRBJ1-5; cdr3_nt: TGTGCCAGCAGCTCTGCACCGGGACAGGGGGCGCTAGAACAGCCCCAGCATTTT; cdr3_aa: CASSSAPGQGALEQPQHF
clone_size: -; v_call: TRBV24-1; d_call: -; j_call: TRBJ2-1; cdr3_nt: TGTGCCACCAGTGACCGACAGGCCGGGGGGTACAATGAGCAGTTCTTC; cdr3_aa: CATSDRQAGGYNEQFF
clone_size: -; v_call: TRBV19; d_call: -; j_call: TRBJ2-4; cdr3_nt: TGTGCCAGTAGTGCAGGGGAGAGGTACATTCAGTACTTC; cdr3_aa: CASSAGERYIQYF
clone_size: -; v_call: TRBV14; d_call: TRBD1; j_call: TRBJ2-7; cdr3_nt: TGTGCCAGCAGCCTCCCAGGGACAGGACCCTACGAGCAGTACTTC; cdr3_aa: CASSLPGTGPYEQYF
clone_size: -; v_call: TRBV30; d_call: -; j_call: TRBJ1-3; cdr3_nt: TGTGCCTGGAGTGACCAGGGGCAACTCTCCACGTGGGGAAACACCATATATTTT; cdr3_aa: CAWSDQGQLSTWGNTIYF
clone_size: -; v_call: TRBV12-3/TRBV12-4; d_call: -; j_call: TRBJ1-3; cdr3_nt: TGTGCCAGCAGCACGGGGGGCACCATATATTTT; cdr3_aa: CASSTGGTIYF
clone_size: once; v_call: TRBV5-5; d_call: -; j_call: TRBJ1-1; cdr3_nt: TGTGCCAGCAGCTTGGATTGGACAGCTGAAGCTTTCTTT; cdr3_aa: CASSLDWTAEAFF
clone_size: -; v_call: TRBV6-6; d_call: TRBD2; j_call: TRBJ2-7; cdr3_nt: TGTGCCAGCAGCCCCCCCGGGACTAGACCTGGCGAGCAGTACTTC; cdr3_aa: CASSPPGTRPGEQYF
clone_size: -; v_call: TRBV5-4; d_call: TRBD2; j_call: TRBJ2-5; cdr3_nt: TGTGCCAGCAGCTTGGGCGGGGGGGCATCAGAGACCCAGTACTTC; cdr3_aa: CASSLGGGASETQYF
clone_size: -; v_call: TRBV16; d_call: -; j_call: TRBJ2-1; cdr3_nt: TGTGCCAGCAGCCAAGGGGGCCTATACAATGAGCAGTTCTTC; cdr3_aa: CASSQGGLYNEQFF
clone_size: few; v_call: TRBV5-1; d_call: TRBD1; j_call: TRBJ1-1; cdr3_nt: TGCGCCAGCAGCATGGGACAGGGGGGCACTGAAGCTTTCTTT; cdr3_aa: CASSMGQGGTEAFF
clone_size: -; v_call: TRBV30; d_call: -; j_call: TRBJ1-5; cdr3_nt: TGTGCCTGGAGTGTCCAGGGCAATCAGCCCCAGCATTTT; cdr3_aa: CAWSVQGNQPQHF
clone_size: -; v_call: TRBV3-1/TRBV3-2; d_call: TRBD1; j_call: TRBJ2-1; cdr3_nt: TGTGCCAGCAGCCAAATCCCAGGGGGCAGTTCCTACAATGAGCAGTTCTTC; cdr3_aa: CASSQIPGGSSYNEQFF
clone_size: -; v_call: TRBV13; d_call: -; j_call: TRBJ1-2; cdr3_nt: TGTGCCAGCAGCTGGCGGTTGACTCCATCGGATGGCTACACCTTC; cdr3_aa: CASSWRLTPSDGYTF
clone_size: -; v_call: TRBV20-1; d_call: -; j_call: TRBJ1-1; cdr3_nt: TGCAGTGTGACAGAAGACACTGAAGCTTTCTTT; cdr3_aa: CSVTEDTEAFF
clone_size: -; v_call: TRBV7-8; d_call: TRBD1; j_call: TRBJ1-2; cdr3_nt: TGTGCCAGCAGCCTTCTCACGACAGGGGGGGGCTACACCTTC; cdr3_aa: CASSLLTTGGGYTF
clone_size: once; v_call: TRBV28; d_call: TRBD1; j_call: TRBJ1-6; cdr3_nt: TGTGCCAGCAGTTTCTACAGGGGGACACCTGGGGATAATTCACCCCTCCACTTT; cdr3_aa: CASSFYRGTPGDNSPLHF
clone_size: few; v_call: TRBV20-1; d_call: -; j_call: TRBJ2-7; cdr3_nt: TGCAGTGCTAGTAGGGACACTTCCTACGAGCAGTACTTC; cdr3_aa: CSASRDTSYEQYF
clone_size: -; v_call: TRBV7-8; d_call: TRBD2; j_call: TRBJ2-3; cdr3_nt: TGTGCCAGCAGCCCGCTAAGGAGCGGGGGGGCCTTAGATACGCAGTATTTT; cdr3_aa: CASSPLRSGGALDTQYF